This TCR beta chain stems from a study of T cells expressing NK-cell markers. Study in general: Seven sequenced donors out of eight were HCMV-seropositive, one seronegative.

A 5'RACE template switching approach incorporating UMIs was used to make TCR beta cDNA. TCRdb re-called the 5' RACE reads, yielding one record per CDR3 amino acid sequence without DNA. The table lists 550,000 or so distinct CDR3 sequences. Germline V gene data show CDR1 as LGHNA and CDR2 as YNFKEQ. The CDR3 consists of 17 residues. The sequencing input was blood T cells: a sorted CD56 or NKG2C T cell subset, CD4+ or CD8+ T cells, or bulk PBMC T cells (not recorded which). The chain employs TRBV4-2 and TRBJ1-2; the D call of TRBD1 rests on TCRdb alone, since no DNA is present to check it. This TCR came from a man between 18 and 35 years old in good health. The CDR3: CASSQEGRSPGDYGYTF.